This entry lists 10 T cell receptor beta chains sequenced from one sample in a study of blood T cell repertoires in COVID-19. Measured with immunoSEQ multiplex PCR; TCRdb has only the in-frame clones, and not every one. The sample includes about 120,000 clones, about four fifths of them seen just once. The sequencing input was peripheral blood. The source is a man under 40 with COVID-19, enrolled during active disease.

The chain uses TRBV11-3 and TRBJ2-4; D perhaps matches TRBD1 (6 bases). The CDR3 totals 16 residues. The V and J ends lost 5 bases and 1 base respectively, with 15 bases between them. Germline CDR1 SGHNT, CDR2 YENEEA. This CDR3 reads CASSPRDKSAKNIQYF. In DNA form, the CDR3 reads TGTGCCAGCAGCCCCCGGGACAAATCTGCCAAAAACATTCAGTACTTC.

The chain links TRBV19 to TRBJ2-1; the D gene is possibly TRBD1 (5 bases). Trimming took off 2 bases at V and 1 base at J, with 9 bases between the two ends. The germline V gene encodes CDR1 LNHDA and CDR2 SQIVND (reference sequence). The CDR3 totals 15 residues. The CDR3 sequence is CASSIMDTSYNEQFF. The CDR3 DNA is TGTGCCAGTAGTATAATGGACACATCCTACAATGAGCAGTTCTTC. The complete variable domain, with remaining parts taken from reference TRBV19 and TRBJ2-1, reads DGGITQSPKYLFRKEGQNVTLSCEQNLNHDAMYWYRQDPGQGLRLIYYSQIVNDFQKGDIAEGYSVSREKKESFPLTVTSAQKNPTAFYLCASSIMDTSYNEQFFGPGTRLTVL.

This chain links TRBV5-1 with TRBJ2-2; D possibly corresponds to TRBD1 (5 bases). Trimming stripped 4 bases from V and 1 base from J, with 14 bases between. CDR1 is SGHRS and CDR2 is YFSETQ in the germline V gene. This CDR3 region has 16 residues. This CDR3 is CASSDGHPGNTGELFF. The CDR3, as DNA: TGCGCCAGCAGCGACGGACACCCCGGGAACACCGGGGAGCTGTTTTTT.

About this clone: One end of the junction varies from germline; a read error may be responsible. The CDR3 sequence is CVSSPSTIYGTEAFF. DNA for the CDR3: TGTGTCAGCAGTCCATCCACCATCTACGGCACTGAAGCTTTCTTT. The V gene is TRBV28, the J gene TRBJ1-1; D remains unclear. CDR1 and CDR2 (germline): MDHEN, SYDVKM. The CDR3 consists of 15 residues.

The J gene is TRBJ1-5, the V gene TRBV19, with D possibly TRBD1 on 6 matching bases. Germline CDR1 LNHDA, CDR2 SQIVND (reference sequence). The CDR3 consists of 12 residues. Trimming took 5 bases from V and 5 from J, leaving 7 bases between them. CDR3 coding DNA: TGTGCCAGTAGTCAGGGGTATCAGCCCCAGCATTTT. Its protein product is CASSQGYQPQHF.

V usage is TRBV14 and J usage is TRBJ2-3, with D possibly TRBD1 on 5 matching bases. Germline V CDR1 and CDR2: SGHDN, FVKESK. V was pared by 0 bases and J by 8 bases, with 12 bases between. The CDR3 runs 14 residues. The CDR3 protein is CASSQDNSRATQYF. Written as DNA, the CDR3 is TGTGCCAGCAGCCAAGACAATAGCAGGGCTACGCAGTATTTT.

This clone has just one count. The J gene is TRBJ1-2, the V gene TRBV4-1; D is unclear. V lost 0 bases and J lost 8, with 16 bases in between. CDR1 and CDR2 (germline): MGHRA, YSYEKL. The CDR3 runs to 15 residues. The CDR3 DNA reads TGCGCCAGCAGCCAAGATCGACTGGCGGCCCGAGGCTACACCTTC. This translates into CASSQDRLAARGYTF.

The chain couples TRBV5-1 to TRBJ2-5; tentative D call: TRBD1 (5 bases). The CDR3 has 14 amino acids. Germline CDR1 is SGHRS and CDR2 is YFSETQ. Trimming removed 0 bases at V and 3 bases at J, with 9 bases between. CDR3 sequence (DNA): TGCGCCAGCAGCTTGGTGGCAGGGAAAGAGACCCAGTACTTC. Translated: CASSLVAGKETQYF.

The rearrangement uses TRBV30 and TRBJ1-2; tentatively, D is TRBD1 (6 bases). Germline CDR1 is GTSNPN and CDR2 is SVGIG (reference sequence). V lost 1 base and J lost 1, with 19 bases in between. This CDR3 contains 17 residues. The CDR3 protein is CAWSGLGQSPFNYGYTF. Here the CDR3 DNA reads TGTGCCTGGAGTGGTCTCGGACAGAGCCCTTTTAACTATGGCTACACCTTC.

The rearrangement uses TRBV5-5 and TRBJ2-3, with D perhaps matching TRBD1 (6 bases). CDR1 and CDR2 (germline): SGHKS, YYEKEE (reference sequence). V was trimmed by 4 bases and J by 0 bases, leaving 9 bases between them. CDR3 length: 14 residues. CDR3 DNA sequence: TGTGCCAGCAGCCCAGGACAGAGCACAGATACGCAGTATTTT. It specifies CASSPGQSTDTQYF.